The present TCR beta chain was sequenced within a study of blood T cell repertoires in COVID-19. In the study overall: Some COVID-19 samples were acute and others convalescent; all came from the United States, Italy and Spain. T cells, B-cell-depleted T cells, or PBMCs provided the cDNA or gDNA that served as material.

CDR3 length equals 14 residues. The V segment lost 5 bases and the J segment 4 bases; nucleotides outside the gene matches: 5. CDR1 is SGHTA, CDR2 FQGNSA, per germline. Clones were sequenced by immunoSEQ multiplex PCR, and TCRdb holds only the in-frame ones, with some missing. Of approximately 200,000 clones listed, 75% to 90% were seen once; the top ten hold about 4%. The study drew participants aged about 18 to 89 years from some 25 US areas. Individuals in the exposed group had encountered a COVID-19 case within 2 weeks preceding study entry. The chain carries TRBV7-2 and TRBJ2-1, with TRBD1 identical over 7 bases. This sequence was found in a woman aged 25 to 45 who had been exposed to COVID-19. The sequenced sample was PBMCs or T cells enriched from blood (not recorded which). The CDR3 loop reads CASSVQGRYNEQFF. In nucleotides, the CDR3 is TGTGCCAGCAGCGTACAGGGGAGATACAATGAGCAGTTCTTC.